This note documents a single T cell receptor (beta chain) sequence. Antigen unknown. The sample comes from a study of monozygotic twins with inflammatory bowel disease. Study-level results: Repertoires of patients may have been made more variable by differing immunosuppressive treatments. By inverse Simpson index, TCRbeta diversity was lower in IBD patients than in healthy co-twins. Among IBD patients, fewer clonotypes were shared with others than among healthy twins, especially with disease activity.

Reprocessing the 5' RACE reads, TCRdb reports a single entry for every CDR3 protein and omits DNA. The table counts around 100,000 distinct CDR3 sequences; under 2.5% lies in the top ten. With no T cell sorting beforehand, total RNA was isolated from whole blood. Source material: blood. This clonotype was obtained from a human donor with ulcerative colitis or Crohn's disease, or a healthy co-twin of an affected twin (not recorded which).

The CDR3 here is CASSSVAGNYGYTF. The rearrangement uses TRBV5-1 and TRBJ1-2. CDR3 length: 14 residues. In germline, CDR1 is SGHRS, CDR2 YFSETQ.